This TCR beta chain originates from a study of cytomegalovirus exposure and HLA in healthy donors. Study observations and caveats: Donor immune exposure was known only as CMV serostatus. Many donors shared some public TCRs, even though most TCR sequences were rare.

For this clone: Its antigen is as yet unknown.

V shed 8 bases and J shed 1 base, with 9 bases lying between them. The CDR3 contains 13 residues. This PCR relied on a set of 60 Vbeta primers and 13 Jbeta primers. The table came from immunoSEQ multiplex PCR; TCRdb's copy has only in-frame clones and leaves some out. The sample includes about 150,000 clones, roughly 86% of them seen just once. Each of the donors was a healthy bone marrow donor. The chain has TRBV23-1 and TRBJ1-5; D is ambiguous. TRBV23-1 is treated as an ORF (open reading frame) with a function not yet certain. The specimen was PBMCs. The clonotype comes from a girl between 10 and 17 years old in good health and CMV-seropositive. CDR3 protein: CASPWRSNQPQHF. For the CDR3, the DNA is TGCGCCAGCCCATGGAGAAGCAATCAGCCCCAGCATTTT.